Given below is one T cell receptor beta chain in context. Its specificity is not known. This entry comes from a study of cytomegalovirus exposure and HLA in healthy donors. Background on the study: The 100 to 150 validation repertoires were reported in a later analysis to have been generated on the same platform as the roughly 680 first-cohort repertoires. The study, taken as a whole, reports: First-cohort TCR clusters tended to co-occur in the 90 to 150 validation repertoires, a later analysis found. Many donors shared some public TCRs, even though most TCR sequences were rare.

The method was immunoSEQ multiplex PCR; TCRdb's version includes in-frame clones alone and lacks a portion of them. The sample has about 220,000 clones, around nine tenths seen once; the top ten hold approximately 1.1%. V lost 6 bases to trimming and J lost 5 bases; unmatched junction nucleotides: 3. The length of the CDR3 is 11 residues. The V gene's germline CDR1 is DFQATT and CDR2 SNEGSKA (reference sequence). Sample: PBMCs. This receptor was identified in a young woman in good health and CMV-seronegative. The gene calls are TRBV20-1 and TRBJ1-1; 7 bases agree with TRBD1. Here the CDR3 reads CSAAGGTEAFF. CDR3 nucleotide sequence: TGCAGTGCCGCAGGGGGTACTGAAGCTTTCTTT.